This T cell receptor (beta chain) was captured by sequencing in a study of blood T cell repertoires in COVID-19. TCRdb keeps only in-frame clones here, not all; method: immunoSEQ multiplex PCR. The data hold 70,000 to 95,000 clones, with under 90% observed a single time. CDR1 is KGHSH and CDR2 is LQKENI in the germline V gene. V was clipped by 3 bases and J by 13 bases; unmatched bases: 10. CDR3 length: 15 residues. The sample comprised peripheral blood. The V gene is TRBV18, the J gene TRBJ2-6; TRBD1 matches 9 bases. The receptor comes from a woman in her thirties or forties with active or convalescent COVID-19. The chain's CDR3 is CASSPGQGRPRVLTF. The CDR3 DNA reads as TGTGCCAGCTCACCGGGACAGGGACGTCCACGAGTCCTGACTTTC.